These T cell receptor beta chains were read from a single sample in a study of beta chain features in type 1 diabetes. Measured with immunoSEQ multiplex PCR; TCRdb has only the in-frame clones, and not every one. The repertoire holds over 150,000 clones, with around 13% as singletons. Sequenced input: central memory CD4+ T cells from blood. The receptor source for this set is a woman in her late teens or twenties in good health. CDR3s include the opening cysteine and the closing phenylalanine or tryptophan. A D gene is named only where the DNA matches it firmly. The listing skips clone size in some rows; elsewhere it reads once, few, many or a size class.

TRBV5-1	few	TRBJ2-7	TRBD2	TGCGCCAGCATGGCGTCTAGCGGACGCCAGGAGCGGGAGCAGTACTTC	CASMASSGRQEREQYF
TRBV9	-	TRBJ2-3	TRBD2	TGTGCCAGCGCGGGAGGGACCACAGATACGCAGTATTTT	CASAGGTTDTQYF
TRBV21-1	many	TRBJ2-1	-	TGTGCCAGCAGCAATAGCGGGAGGGCTTATGAGCAGTTCTTC	CASSNSGRAYEQFF
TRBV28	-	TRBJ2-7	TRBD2	TGTGCCAGCAGCCCCCCGGGACTAGCGGGAGGCGGCTCCTACGAGCAGTACTTC	CASSPPGLAGGGSYEQYF
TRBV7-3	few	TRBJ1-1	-	TGTGCCAGCAGGTCAGGGAAGAACACTGAAGCTTTCTTT	CASRSGKNTEAFF
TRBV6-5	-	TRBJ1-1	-	TGTGCCAGCAGTTATACACCGAACACTGAAGCTTTCTTT	CASSYTPNTEAFF
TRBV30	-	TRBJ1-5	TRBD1	TGTGCCTGTGGGACAGACCTCAATCAGCCCCAGCATTTT	CACGTDLNQPQHF
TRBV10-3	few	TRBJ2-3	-	TGTGCCATCAGTGGAGGTGGGAAGGGGTTAGATACGCAGTATTTT	CAISGGGKGLDTQYF
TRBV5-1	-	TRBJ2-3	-	TGCGCCAGCAGCTTGCAGGGTGATACGCAGTATTTT	CASSLQGDTQYF
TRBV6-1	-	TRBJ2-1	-	TGTGCCAGCAGTCCCGGGATTTCCGTTGAGCAGTTCTTC	CASSPGISVEQFF
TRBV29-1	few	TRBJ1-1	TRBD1	TGCAGCGTCCCGTTGAGGGGGCTGAACACTGAAGCTTTCTTT	CSVPLRGLNTEAFF
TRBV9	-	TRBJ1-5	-	TGTGCCAGCAGCGTAGGCGGGGAGGCGGGACAGCCCCAGCATTTT	CASSVGGEAGQPQHF
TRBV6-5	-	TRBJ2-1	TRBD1	TGTGCCAGCAGTTACTCGAGGGGGCGCGGCAATGAGCAGTTCTTC	CASSYSRGRGNEQFF
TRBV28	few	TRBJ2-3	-	TGTGCCACCGGGGTAGTAGCCTTGGCTACGCAGTATTTT	CATGVVALATQYF
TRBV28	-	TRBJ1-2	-	TGTGCCAGCAGTTTGGGCACGGATTCCTATGGCTACACCTTC	CASSLGTDSYGYTF
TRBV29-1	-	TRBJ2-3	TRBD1	TGCAGCGTTGAGGGATGGTCAGGGGGCAGGACAGATACGCAGTATTTT	CSVEGWSGGRTDTQYF
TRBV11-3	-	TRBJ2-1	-	TGTGCCAGCAGCTTACAGGGGCATGAGCAGTTCTTC	CASSLQGHEQFF
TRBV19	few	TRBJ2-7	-	TGTGCCAGTAGTATCGACAGCCTAGGGGTGGGTCGAAACGAGCAGTACTTC	CASSIDSLGVGRNEQYF
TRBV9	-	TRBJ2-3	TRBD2	TGTGCTAGCGGGGACACCTTCACAGATACGCAGTATTTT	CASGDTFTDTQYF
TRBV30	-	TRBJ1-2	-	TGTGCCTGGAGACTGGCAGGGGTGAGCGGCTACACCTTC	CAWRLAGVSGYTF
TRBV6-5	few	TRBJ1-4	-	TGTGCCAGCAGTTACTCGCGGCCGGCCGAAAAACTGTTTTTT	CASSYSRPAEKLFF
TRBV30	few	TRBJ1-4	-	TGTGCCTGGAGTGGGACAGTTGTTAATGAAAAACTGTTTTTT	CAWSGTVVNEKLFF
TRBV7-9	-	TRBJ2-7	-	TGTGCCAGCAGCGAGCCGGGACAATCCGACGAGCAGTACTTC	CASSEPGQSDEQYF
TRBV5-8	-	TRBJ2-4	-	TGTGCCAGCAGCTTGGGAGAAAACATTCAGTACTTC	CASSLGENIQYF
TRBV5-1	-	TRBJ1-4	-	TGCGCCAGCAGCTTGCTCCCCCTAGCAGCTCCAACTAATGAAAAACTGTTTTTT	CASSLLPLAAPTNEKLFF
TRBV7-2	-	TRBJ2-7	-	TGTGCCAGCAGCTTATTAAGGACAGGCGGGAACGAGCAGTACTTC	CASSLLRTGGNEQYF
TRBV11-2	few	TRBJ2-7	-	TGTGCCAGCAGCTTAGATATTGCGGCCGGCGATATCAACTACGAGCAGTACTTC	CASSLDIAAGDINYEQYF